The 8 T cell receptor beta chains given below trace back to one sample, sequenced in a study of spatial heterogeneity in lung cancer. One entry per CDR3 protein, called by TCRdb with MiXCR from the 5' RACE reads. The sample carries some 70,000 distinct CDR3 sequences, about an eighth recorded once. Specified time point: sample taken at primary tumor resection. Whole RNA obtained from tumor, nontumor lung or frozen PBMC underwent sequencing without sorting. Sequenced here: PBMCs, sampled at surgery. All receptors derive from a male donor with early-stage non-small cell lung cancer.

This clonotype was seen ten or more times. At one end, the junction sequence differs from germline, possibly due to a read error. V is TRBV29-1 and J is TRBJ2-1, with D tentatively TRBD1 (5 bases). The CDR3 runs 11 residues. From germline, CDR1 is SQVTM and CDR2 ANQGSEA. In nucleotides, the CDR3 is TGCAGCGTTGAAGGAAACAGGTTTATGGTCTTC. The encoded protein is CSVEGNRFMVF.

The chain couples TRBV11-2 to TRBJ2-2; D is ambiguous. The CDR3 runs to 12 residues. Between the trimmed V and J ends, which lost 2 bases and 7 bases, there was a span of 5 bases. Germline loops: CDR1 SGHAT, CDR2 FQNNGV. CDR3 in DNA: TGTGCCAGCAGCTTATCGGTCGGGGAGCTGTTTTTT. Translated: CASSLSVGELFF.

This clonotype was counted many times. The gene calls are TRBV6-6 and TRBJ2-2; 8 positions agree with TRBD1. V was pared by 4 bases and J by 4 bases, with 5 bases of the junction left unmatched. Per the germline V gene, CDR1 is MNHNY and CDR2 is SVGAGI (reference sequence). CDR3 length: 15 residues. CDR3 coding DNA: TGTGCCAGCAGTTTGGGACAGGATTCCACCGGGGAGCTGTTTTTT. Translated, it gives CASSLGQDSTGELFF.

This clonotype was seen a handful of times. This chain uses TRBV28 with TRBJ1-1; D call uncertain. The length of the CDR3 is 15 residues. Trimming stripped 6 bases from V and 0 bases from J, with 14 bases between. The V gene's germline CDR1 is MDHEN and CDR2 SYDVKM. The CDR3 is CASRDSQPLNTEAFF. The DNA of the CDR3 is TGTGCCAGCAGAGACTCCCAGCCCCTGAACACTGAAGCTTTCTTT.

This clonotype was detected ten times or more. The chain recombines TRBV25-1 with TRBJ1-4, with 7 bases identical to TRBD1. The CDR3 has 13 amino acids. CDR1 and CDR2 from the germline V gene are MGHDK and SYGVNS. V was clipped by 5 bases and J by 8 bases; unmatched bases: 5. Here the CDR3 DNA reads TGTGCCAGCAGTCTCCAGGGGGAGGAAAAACTGTTTTTT. Its protein product is CASSLQGEEKLFF.

The rearrangement joins TRBV5-1 to TRBJ2-2, with TRBD1 identical over 8 bases. Germline-derived CDR1 and CDR2 are SGHRS and YFSETQ. The ends lost 5 bases at V and 0 bases at J; junction bases unmatched: 9. CDR3 length: 17 residues. The CDR3 protein is CASRRLDRGANTGELFF. The DNA for the CDR3 is TGCGCCAGCAGACGCCTTGACAGGGGTGCGAACACCGGGGAGCTGTTTTTT.

This rearrangement joins TRBV12-3 or TRBV12-4 to TRBJ1-6; D is undetermined. This CDR3 spans 13 amino acids. Trimming took off 5 bases at V and 8 bases at J, with 10 bases between the two ends. Here the CDR3 DNA reads TGTGCCAGCAGTCTTGGGATGGATTCACCCCTCCACTTT. The encoded protein is CASSLGMDSPLHF.

The J gene is TRBJ2-3, the V gene TRBV29-1; a weak D match, TRBD1 (5 bases). The CDR3 spans 13 residues. V was cut by 3 bases and J by 4 bases, with 11 bases left in between. Germline CDR1 and CDR2: SQVTM and ANQGSEA. The CDR3 region is CSVEAGFADTQYF. The CDR3, as DNA: TGCAGCGTTGAGGCAGGGTTCGCAGATACGCAGTATTTT.